This TCR beta chain was captured in a study of type 1 and type 2 diabetes patients. Findings of the study overall: Between type 2 diabetes and control samples, V and J usage averaged around 0.97 correlation. Type 2 diabetes repertoires were more diverse than type 1 diabetes repertoires.

Germline loops: CDR1 GTSNPN, CDR2 SVGIG (reference sequence). Trimming cost V 5 bases and J 3 bases; bases outside gene matches: 10. The length of the CDR3 is 16 residues. The PCR template was genomic DNA. A primer set of 30 forward and 13 reverse primers amplified the CDR3. TCRdb used MiXCR to reprocess the multiplex PCR reads, holding one entry per CDR3 protein. The sample has approximately 260,000 distinct CDR3 sequences; roughly 50% are singletons. This clonotype came up once. Its cognate antigen is unknown. This chain links TRBV30 with TRBJ2-1; the match to TRBD2 covers 10 bases. The source is a man aged 18-30 years with type 2 diabetes. The specimen was peripheral blood mononuclear cells (PBMCs). In nucleotides, the CDR3 is TGTGCCTGGGGGGGGACTAGCGCAGACTACTACAATGAGCAGTTCTTC. Amino acid sequence: CAWGGTSADYYNEQFF.